This T cell receptor beta chain was captured by sequencing in a study of shared clonotypes between healthy human individuals. Clones were read by immunoSEQ multiplex PCR, and TCRdb kept only the in-frame ones, dropping some. The sample includes over a million clones, 75% to 80% of them seen just once. V was pared by 8 bases and J by 7 bases, with 13 bases between. The germline gives CDR1 MGHDK, CDR2 SYGVNS. This CDR3 spans 12 amino acids. For this clone: Its target is unknown.

Notes on the study in general: Depth was large, yet rarefaction showed that sorted-subset sequencing was incomplete. Memory subsets generally showed smaller estimated richness than naive subsets did.

The genes are TRBV25-1 and TRBJ2-3, with a tentative D call TRBD2 (6 bases). This TCR was sampled from a man aged 18 to 30 in good health. Some clones in this sample may be carry-over from other donors' samples. The sample consisted of memory CD4+ T cells from PBMCs. The subset was: CD45RA-negative fraction. For the CDR3, the DNA is TGTGCCAGCTCCGTAGGAGGGAATACGCAGTATTTT. It encodes CASSVGGNTQYF.